The 28 T cell receptor beta chains in this list originate from one sample, sequenced in a study of shared clonotypes between healthy human individuals (dated by TCRdb to 2018 to 2021). Receptor libraries were prepared by the immunoSEQ multiplex PCR assay. TCRdb took over this immuneACCESS table, retaining in-frame rearrangements with V and J assigned. Such tables are incomplete; in checked studies, under half of the missing clones stem from an unresolved V gene, and the remainder is unexplained. The sample includes about 2.1 million clones, with roughly 93% observed a single time. The ten largest clones represent 1.5% to 2% of the sample. CD8 naive samples were obtained by positive selection for CCR7 among CD45RO-negative cells, yielding a CD45RA+CCR7+ population from which TemRA cells were excluded. Sample: naive CD8+ T cells from PBMCs. The cell subset or site label, as the study defines it: CD45RA+CCR7+. The receptors come from a man younger than 35 in good health. Some clones in this sample may be carry-over from other donors' samples.

The V gene is TRBV5-6, the J gene TRBJ1-2; D gene uncertain. V lost 0 bases and J 8 bases, leaving 11 bases between the germline ends. This CDR3 is 13 amino acids long. Germline CDR1 and CDR2: SGHDT and YYEEEE. DNA of the CDR3: TGTGCCAGCAGCTTGGCGCAGCTGAGAGGCTACACCTTC. Its translation is CASSLAQLRGYTF.

The J gene is TRBJ2-3, the V gene TRBV9; maybe TRBD2 (5 bases). With 0 bases removed from V and 3 bases from J, the gap between germline ends came to 11 bases. The germline V gene has CDR1 SGDLS and CDR2 YYNGEE. This CDR3 is 15 amino acids long. CDR3 residues: CASSVVDGMTDTQYF. The CDR3, as DNA: TGTGCCAGCAGCGTAGTTGACGGGATGACAGATACGCAGTATTTT.

A note on this clone: Distinct nucleotide sequences in the sample also encode this CDR3. This rearrangement joins TRBV10-3 to TRBJ1-1; D may be TRBD1 (5 bases). The V gene's germline CDR1 is ENHRY and CDR2 SYGVKD. The CDR3 is 14 residues long. Trimming removed 6 bases from V and 3 bases from J, with 14 bases in between. As DNA, the CDR3 is TGTGCCATCAGGAGCAGGGCTCGGGACACTGAAGCTTTCTTT. Protein: CAIRSRARDTEAFF.

This clone was counted a few times. The sample contains more than one DNA sequence encoding this CDR3. The chain links TRBV27 to TRBJ1-2; no firm D call. The CDR3 covers 13 residues. Germline CDR1 reads MNHEY; CDR2 reads SMNVEV (reference sequence). Trimming took 5 bases from V and 2 from J, leaving 9 bases between them. CDR3 protein: CASSPLGNYGYTF. CDR3 bases: TGTGCCAGCAGTCCCCTTGGGAACTATGGCTACACCTTC.

A note on this clone: The sample carries other DNA sequences with the same CDR3. Here the CDR3 DNA reads TGTGCCAGCAGTGGGAACTATGGCTACACCTTC. As protein: CASSGNYGYTF. The V and J genes are TRBV27 and TRBJ1-2; no clear D gene. Germline CDR1 is MNHEY and CDR2 is SMNVEV (reference sequence). Trimming left V 5 bases short and J 2 bases short, with 3 bases between. The CDR3 spans 11 residues.

J is TRBJ2-7 and V is TRBV14; TRBD2 agrees at 7 bases. This CDR3 is 14 amino acids long. With V trimmed by 4 bases and J by 5 bases, 8 bases remained unmatched. Germline loops: CDR1 SGHDN, CDR2 FVKESK. DNA of the CDR3: TGTGCCAGCAGCCCCTGGGCGGGAGCCCACGAGCAGTACTTC. Protein sequence: CASSPWAGAHEQYF.

The V call is TRBV27, the J call TRBJ2-1; 7 positions agree with TRBD2. This CDR3 region has 16 residues. J lost 3 bases, V lost 5 bases, and 10 bases had no gene match. Germline V lookup: CDR1 MNHEY, CDR2 SMNVEV (reference sequence). The CDR3 nucleotides are TGTGCCAGCAGTCCGCTCGGAGCGGGAATCTACAATGAGCAGTTCTTC. Amino acids: CASSPLGAGIYNEQFF.

The J gene is TRBJ2-6, the V gene TRBV30, with D unclear. This CDR3 contains 13 residues. The germline gives CDR1 GTSNPN, CDR2 SVGIG (reference sequence). With 5 bases removed from V and 4 bases from J, the gap between germline ends came to 9 bases. The CDR3 here is CAWEPAGANVLTF. The CDR3 bases are TGTGCCTGGGAACCGGCAGGGGCCAACGTCCTGACTTTC.

A word on this clone: This CDR3 is also generated by other DNA sequences in the sample. This rearrangement joins TRBV27 to TRBJ1-5; TRBD1 aligns across 8 bases. From germline, CDR1 is MNHEY and CDR2 SMNVEV (reference sequence). CDR3 length: 14 amino acids. The V and J ends lost 5 bases and 3 bases, in that order; junction bases with no gene match: 3. The CDR3 sequence is CASSPTGANQPQHF. CDR3 sequence (DNA): TGTGCCAGCAGTCCGACAGGGGCCAATCAGCCCCAGCATTTT.

The J gene is TRBJ1-5, the V gene TRBV7-9; perhaps TRBD1 as D (5 bases). The CDR3 has 15 amino acids. Germline V CDR1 and CDR2: SEHNR, FQNEAQ (reference sequence). Trimming removed 4 bases from V and 4 bases from J, with 14 bases in between. CDR3 in amino acids: CASSSPDGQNQPQHF. In nucleotides, the CDR3 is TGTGCCAGCAGCTCACCGGACGGACAAAATCAGCCCCAGCATTTT.

The count of this clone is one. The CDR3 loop is CASSTLRDFNSNQPQHF. As DNA, the CDR3 is TGTGCCAGTAGTACCCTCCGGGACTTCAATAGCAATCAGCCCCAGCATTTT. The genes are TRBV19 and TRBJ1-5; weak D call: TRBD1 (5 bases). Trimming took off 4 bases at V and 0 bases at J, with 16 bases between the two ends. The CDR3 is made up of 17 amino acids. Germline CDR1 and CDR2: LNHDA and SQIVND (reference sequence).

The rearrangement links TRBV5-4 to TRBJ1-4, with 9 bases fitting TRBD1. The CDR3 totals 15 residues. V was clipped by 2 bases and J by 3 bases; unmatched bases: 2. The germline V gene encodes CDR1 SGHNT and CDR2 YYREEE (reference sequence). The CDR3 protein is CASSFGTGPNEKLFF. As DNA, the CDR3 is TGTGCCAGCAGCTTTGGGACAGGGCCTAATGAAAAACTGTTTTTT.

This chain joins TRBV5-5 and TRBJ1-2, with no clear D. The germline V gene has CDR1 SGHKS and CDR2 YYEKEE (reference sequence). This CDR3 is 16 amino acids long. Trimming took off 3 bases at V and 0 bases at J, with 15 bases between the two ends. As DNA, the CDR3 is TGTGCCAGCAGCTCGCCGGCGACACCTACTAACTATGGCTACACCTTC. Residues: CASSSPATPTNYGYTF.

The chain combines TRBV19 with TRBJ2-7, with a tentative D call TRBD1 (5 bases). The CDR3 has 15 residues. Germline V gene data show CDR1 as LNHDA and CDR2 as SQIVND (reference sequence). Trimming took 3 bases from V and 6 from J, leaving 18 bases between them. CDR3 region: CASSMGQPVMGEQYF. For the CDR3, the DNA is TGTGCCAGTAGTATGGGGCAGCCCGTGATGGGCGAGCAGTACTTC.

The chain couples TRBV7-3 to TRBJ2-3, with D perhaps being TRBD1 or TRBD2 (7 bases each). Germline V gene data show CDR1 as SGHTA and CDR2 as FQGTGA. The V end lost 5 bases, the J end lost 9 bases, and 21 bases lay between the germline ends. This CDR3 is built from 15 residues. DNA for the CDR3: TGTGCCAGCAGCATAGGGACTACCAGGGGGAGCACGCAGTATTTT. It translates to CASSIGTTRGSTQYF.

As regards this clone: This sample also contains other DNA sequences that code for the same CDR3. The rearrangement uses TRBV9 and TRBJ2-7; 7 bases agree with TRBD2. The CDR3 totals 13 residues. Looked up from germline, CDR1 is SGDLS and CDR2 is YYNGEE. J was trimmed by 2 bases and V by 4 bases; bases with no gene match: 3. The DNA of the CDR3 is TGTGCCAGCAGCCCTGGGAGGGCCTACGAGCAGTACTTC. This encodes CASSPGRAYEQYF.

As regards this clone: The sample carries other DNA sequences with the same CDR3. The chain is built from TRBV19 and TRBJ1-1, with D hard to call. The CDR3 runs 12 residues. Germline values: CDR1 LNHDA, CDR2 SQIVND (reference sequence). V was cut by 3 bases and J by 4 bases, with 6 bases left in between. CDR3 DNA: TGTGCCAGTAGTATCGCAGGCACTGAAGCTTTCTTT. It yields the protein CASSIAGTEAFF.

The rearrangement joins TRBV5-1 to TRBJ1-5; no definite D call. This CDR3 is 17 amino acids long. V shed 2 bases and J shed 5 bases, with 20 bases lying between them. Germline assignment: CDR1 SGHRS and CDR2 YFSETQ. CDR3: CASSLSGGGETYQPQHF. Written as DNA, the CDR3 is TGCGCCAGCAGCTTAAGCGGTGGCGGAGAAACGTATCAGCCCCAGCATTTT.

The chain combines TRBV5-6 with TRBJ2-3; TRBD2 matches 8 bases. V shed 7 bases and J 1 base; nucleotides not matched to a gene: 8. CDR3 size: 15 residues. Germline V gives CDR1 SGHDT, CDR2 YYEEEE. CDR3 DNA sequence: TGTGCCAGCGCTGCCCGGGAGGGTGGCACAGATACGCAGTATTTT. This sequence encodes CASAAREGGTDTQYF. Together with reference TRBV5-6 and TRBJ2-3, the CDR3 gives the full variable domain: DAGVTQSPTHLIKTRGQQVTLRCSPKSGHDTVSWYQQALGQGPQFIFQYYEEEERQRGNFPDRFSGHQFPNYSSELNVNALLLGDSALYLCASAAREGGTDTQYFGPGTRLTVL.

The gene calls are TRBV30 and TRBJ2-7, with TRBD2 matching 8 bases. V shed 5 bases and J 2 bases; nucleotides not matched to a gene: 17. The germline CDR1 and CDR2 sequences are GTSNPN and SVGIG (reference sequence). The CDR3 loop spans 17 amino acids. CDR3: CAWVGGSGSSRTYEQYF. The CDR3 DNA reads as TGTGCCTGGGTAGGCGGAAGCGGGAGTTCCCGAACCTACGAGCAGTACTTC.

The chain couples TRBV21-1 to TRBJ2-7; the table's D call TRBD1 went unverified against the DNA. TRBV21-1 is recorded as a pseudogene. There are 14 residues in the CDR3. CDR3 protein: CASSTQGQAYEQYF. The DNA for the CDR3 is TGTGCCAGCAGCACCCAAGGACAGGCCTACGAGCAGTACTTC.

This chain links TRBV12-5 with TRBJ2-7; no clear D. In germline, CDR1 is LGHNT, CDR2 FRNRAP. CDR3 length: 8 residues. This CDR3 reads CDSYEQYF. The CDR3 bases are TGTGACTCCTACGAGCAGTACTTC.

The rearrangement links TRBV27 to TRBJ2-7; D not certain. The CDR3 runs 14 residues. V lost 2 bases, J lost 0 bases, and 8 bases lay in between. CDR1 is MNHEY and CDR2 is SMNVEV in the germline V gene (reference sequence). In nucleotides, the CDR3 is TGTGCCAGCAGTTTACAACACCCCTCCTACGAGCAGTACTTC. It specifies CASSLQHPSYEQYF.

The J gene is TRBJ1-1, the V gene TRBV10-2; 7 nucleotides align to TRBD1. Germline-derived CDR1 and CDR2 are WSHSY and SAAADI. The V and J ends lost 7 bases and 6 bases, in that order; junction bases with no gene match: 8. The CDR3 totals 13 residues. The CDR3 sequence is CASTYRGGPEAFF. The CDR3, as DNA: TGCGCCAGCACCTACAGGGGCGGGCCTGAAGCTTTCTTT.

The V call is TRBV11-1, the J call TRBJ2-4; 10 nucleotides align to TRBD1. J gave up 7 bases and V 4 bases, and 4 bases lay outside the gene matches. Germline CDR1 is SGHAT and CDR2 is FQDESV (reference sequence). This CDR3 is 14 amino acids long. The CDR3 nucleotides read TGTGCCAGCAGCTCTAGGACAGGGGGGAACATTCAGTACTTC. Its translation: CASSSRTGGNIQYF.

The rearrangement joins TRBV28 to TRBJ2-1; possibly TRBD2 for D (5 bases). The CDR3 covers 13 residues. Trimming left V 6 bases short and J 2 bases short, with 8 bases between. Germline V lookup: CDR1 MDHEN, CDR2 SYDVKM. The CDR3 is CASRDLAYNEQFF. In DNA, the CDR3 is TGTGCCAGCAGGGACTTAGCCTACAATGAGCAGTTCTTC. The variable domain in full, completed from reference TRBV28 and TRBJ2-1, reads DVKVTQSSRYLVKRTGEKVFLECVQDMDHENMFWYRQDPGLGLRLIYFSYDVKMKEKGDIPEGYSVSREKKERFSLILESASTNQTSMYLCASRDLAYNEQFFGPGTRLTVL.

This rearrangement joins TRBV7-2 to TRBJ2-5, with D perhaps being TRBD1 or TRBD2 (5 bases each). Germline V lookup: CDR1 SGHTA, CDR2 FQGNSA. The CDR3 covers 15 residues. V dropped 5 bases and J dropped 1 base, with 14 bases sitting between them. As DNA, the CDR3 is TGTGCCAGCAGCCGCCGGGGCCTCCCCCAAGAGACCCAGTACTTC. Translation: CASSRRGLPQETQYF.

Concerning this clone: This clone may be a read error of a much larger clone one base away. V is TRBV7-8 and J is TRBJ2-7; D gene unclear. V gave up 1 base and J gave up 7 bases, with 8 bases separating them. The CDR3 covers 12 residues. In germline, CDR1 is SGHVS, CDR2 FQNEAQ. CDR3 residues: CASSLGVKEQYF. DNA of the CDR3: TGTGCCAGCAGCTTAGGGGTGAAGGAGCAGTACTTC.